These 22 T cell receptor beta chains share one sample of origin, sequenced in a study of T-cell reconstitution after alpha-beta-depleted transplantation in children. Preparation of the TCRbeta library used unique molecular identifiers. From the PCR reads, TCRdb called clonotypes with MiXCR, one entry per CDR3 protein. The sample has about 480,000 distinct CDR3 sequences, around 13% seen once; the top ten hold around 6%. Sequencing used PBMCs from the stem cell graft donor, obtained from the stem cell graft. Receptor source: a human donor who donated a stem cell graft to a child with combined immunodeficiency.

This clonotype was recorded a few times. The rearrangement uses TRBV27 and TRBJ2-3; 8 nucleotides line up with TRBD1. V lost 4 bases to trimming and J lost 4 bases; unmatched junction nucleotides: 7. The CDR3 has 15 amino acids. The germline V gene encodes CDR1 MNHEY and CDR2 SMNVEV (reference sequence). The CDR3 nucleotides are TGTGCCAGCAGTTCTTGGGGCAGGGGGCCAGATACGCAGTATTTT. This codes for CASSSWGRGPDTQYF.

This clonotype has a handful of counts. The genes are TRBV4-3 and TRBJ2-7; D is perhaps TRBD1 (5 bases). This CDR3 has 16 residues. CDR1 is LGHNA, CDR2 YSLEER, per germline. Between the trimmed V and J ends, which lost 0 bases and 3 bases, there was a span of 15 bases. CDR3: CASSQDRVGRDYEQYF. CDR3 in DNA: TGCGCCAGCAGCCAAGATCGAGTCGGCAGGGACTACGAGCAGTACTTC.

This clonotype appeared a few times. V gene TRBV12-3 or TRBV12-4 combines with J gene TRBJ2-4, with D perhaps TRBD1 (6 bases). V shed 6 bases and J shed 2 bases, with 11 bases lying between them. This CDR3 region has 14 residues. The CDR3 sequence: CASSFRDTKNIQYF. The CDR3 bases are TGTGCCAGCAGCTTCCGGGACACCAAAAACATTCAGTACTTC.

The chain uses TRBV12-3 or TRBV12-4 and TRBJ1-1; D is unclear. This CDR3 region has 13 residues. Trimming removed 3 bases at V and 4 bases at J, with 9 bases between. CDR3 loop: CASSFESPTEAFF. DNA for the CDR3: TGTGCCAGCAGTTTTGAGAGTCCCACTGAAGCTTTCTTT.

A few counts support this clonotype. This chain uses TRBV10-3 with TRBJ2-1; TRBD1 matches 8 bases. This CDR3 comprises 14 residues. Losses at the gene ends were 7 bases for V and 5 bases for J; bases not matched to a gene: 7. Germline assignment: CDR1 ENHRY and CDR2 SYGVKD. The CDR3 loop is CAIKAGGRNNEQFF. In nucleotides, the CDR3 is TGTGCCATCAAGGCAGGGGGCCGTAACAATGAGCAGTTCTTC.

This clonotype has a count of ten or more. This rearrangement joins TRBV14 to TRBJ2-1; 7 bases map to TRBD2. Germline V gene lookup returns CDR1 SGHDN and CDR2 FVKESK. This CDR3 has 14 amino acids. J was trimmed by 8 bases and V by 2 bases; bases with no gene match: 6. The chain's CDR3 is CASSQHLAGDEQFF. The DNA of the CDR3 is TGTGCCAGCAGCCAACACTTAGCGGGTGATGAGCAGTTCTTC.

The sample holds a few counts of this clonotype. V is TRBV27 and J is TRBJ2-5, with 7 bases that match TRBD2. The trim removed 7 bases at V and 5 bases at J, leaving 10 bases unmatched. Germline assignment: CDR1 MNHEY and CDR2 SMNVEV (reference sequence). The CDR3 contains 14 residues. This chain's CDR3 is CASKGRESSETQYF. As DNA, the CDR3 is TGTGCCAGCAAGGGGCGGGAGAGTTCTGAGACCCAGTACTTC.

The V call is TRBV28, the J call TRBJ2-7, with a tentative D call TRBD1 (5 bases). Germline lookup yields CDR1 MDHEN and CDR2 SYDVKM. The length of the CDR3 is 13 residues. Trimming took off 7 bases at V and 5 bases at J, with 15 bases between the two ends. The CDR3 DNA sequence: TGTGCCAGCACCCTCCCCGGCAGGGACGAGCAGTACTTC. It is translated as CASTLPGRDEQYF.

The sample holds a few counts of this clonotype. The chain combines TRBV12-3 or TRBV12-4 with TRBJ1-2, with D hard to call. This CDR3 is built from 12 residues. Trimming took off 6 bases at V and 7 bases at J, with 12 bases between the two ends. The CDR3 loop reads CASSSTLLGYTF. The CDR3, as DNA: TGTGCCAGCAGCTCCACGCTACTTGGCTACACCTTC.

This clonotype came up a few times. The chain uses TRBV12-3 or TRBV12-4 and TRBJ2-1; D is possibly TRBD2 (5 bases). V shed 0 bases and J shed 1 base, with 25 bases lying between them. This CDR3 has 21 amino acids. CDR3 in DNA: TGTGCCAGCAGTTTAGCGCTAGGGCGGGCCCAGCGCGCAGCTTCCTACAATGAGCAGTTCTTC. Translating gives CASSLALGRAQRAASYNEQFF.

This chain uses TRBV4-3 with TRBJ1-4, with 8 bases identical to TRBD1. V shed 4 bases, J shed 1 base, and the junction held 2 bases outside the gene matches. There are 15 residues in the CDR3. CDR1 and CDR2 (germline): LGHNA, YSLEER. CDR3 in amino acids: CASSPTGGTNEKLFF. For the CDR3, the DNA is TGCGCCAGCAGCCCTACAGGGGGAACTAATGAAAAACTGTTTTTT.

On this clonotype: This sequence may be a read error, since a much larger clone differs from it by one base. This is likely a read error, given that the CDR3 carries no conserved phenylalanine or tryptophan at its end. The rearrangement links TRBV6-1 to TRBJ2-7; 7 positions agree with TRBD1. Looked up from germline, CDR1 is MNHNS and CDR2 is SASEGT. Germline trimming cut 1 base from V and 7 bases from J; bases unmatched to any gene: 10. This CDR3 comprises 15 residues. CDR3 in amino acids: CASSEEEGARGEQYY. In nucleotides, the CDR3 is TGTGCCAGCAGTGAAGAAGAGGGGGCGCGAGGGGAGCAGTACTAC.

This chain links TRBV28 with TRBJ2-1; 8 bases fit TRBD2. After removal of 11 bases from V and 0 bases from J, the junction contained 9 bases not matched to a gene. The CDR3 covers 15 residues. Germline CDR1 and CDR2: MDHEN and SYDVKM. CDR3 DNA sequence: TGTGCCTGCGAGGGGGGGACTAGCTCCTACAATGAGCAGTTCTTC. Translating it yields CACEGGTSSYNEQFF. The full variable domain, rest sourced from reference TRBV28 and TRBJ2-1, is DVKVTQSSRYLVKRTGEKVFLECVQDMDHENMFWYRQDPGLGLRLIYFSYDVKMKEKGDIPEGYSVSREKKERFSLILESASTNQTSMYLCACEGGTSSYNEQFFGPGTRLTVL.

V gene TRBV2 combines with J gene TRBJ1-1; a possible D gene is TRBD1 (6 bases). Germline loops: CDR1 SNHLY, CDR2 FYNNEI. The CDR3 is 14 residues long. V lost 9 bases, J lost 6 bases, and 20 bases lay in between. In DNA, the CDR3 is TGTGCCAGTCGGAGGAGGGGGGGCGCCGCTGAAGCTTTCTTT. This codes for CASRRRGGAAEAFF.

CDR3 nucleotide sequence: TGTGCCAGCAGCCAAGATGGGGGTAGGAATGAGCAGTTCTTC. This encodes CASSQDGGRNEQFF. The chain couples TRBV7-2 to TRBJ2-1; perhaps D is TRBD1 or TRBD2 (5 bases each). Germline V gene lookup returns CDR1 SGHTA and CDR2 FQGNSA. This CDR3 has 14 residues. The V end lost 5 bases, the J end lost 7 bases, and 15 bases lay between the germline ends. The full variable domain, in which reference TRBV7-2 and TRBJ2-1 provide the parts outside the CDR3, is GAGVSQSPSNKVTEKGKDVELRCDPISGHTALYWYRQSLGQGLEFLIYFQGNSAPDKSGLPSDRFSAERTGGSVSTLTIQRTQQEDSAVYLCASSQDGGRNEQFFGPGTRLTVL.

The V call is TRBV6-5, the J call TRBJ2-2; 7 bases align to TRBD1. The junction had 12 bases not matched to a gene; V was cut back by 3 bases and J by 5 bases. Germline loops: CDR1 MNHEY, CDR2 SVGAGI. CDR3 length: 17 amino acids. CDR3 sequence (DNA): TGTGCCAGCAGTTATTTAACAGGGGCGGTACGGACCGGGGAGCTGTTTTTT. This sequence encodes CASSYLTGAVRTGELFF.

This clonotype was seen ten or more times. A read error may produce the germline difference seen at one junction end. The rearrangement uses TRBV5-1 and TRBJ2-7; TRBD1 aligns across 7 bases. This CDR3 is built from 13 residues. Per germline, CDR1 SGHRS and CDR2 YFSETQ. The CDR3 bases are TGTGCCAGCAGTGGGACAGCCTCCTACGAGCAGTACTTC. It specifies CASSGTASYEQYF.

The chain carries TRBV6-5 and TRBJ2-1; the D gene is possibly TRBD1 (6 bases). The CDR3 extends over 18 amino acids. Trimming pared 0 bases from V and 0 bases from J, leaving 15 bases between. CDR1 and CDR2 from the germline V gene are MNHEY and SVGAGI. The CDR3 DNA follows: TGTGCCAGCAGTTACTCGGTGGGGGCACAGAGCTCCTACAATGAGCAGTTCTTC. Its translation: CASSYSVGAQSSYNEQFF.

In its sample, this clonotype was seen a few times. The rearrangement joins TRBV4-2 to TRBJ2-3; TRBD2 matches at 11 bases. V was clipped by 0 bases and J by 6 bases; unmatched bases: 11. The length of the CDR3 is 18 residues. Germline CDR1 is LGHNA and CDR2 is YNFKEQ. This chain's CDR3 is CASSQEIAGGPVSDTQYF. For the CDR3, the DNA is TGTGCCAGCAGCCAAGAGATAGCGGGGGGGCCGGTTTCGGATACGCAGTATTTT.

This clonotype was counted between two and nine times. The chain links TRBV2 to TRBJ1-2; tentative D call: TRBD1 (5 bases). The CDR3 consists of 17 residues. Trimming left V 6 bases short and J 1 base short, with 21 bases between. Germline values: CDR1 SNHLY, CDR2 FYNNEI. CDR3 in amino acids: CASRDLRGAGSNYGYTF. The CDR3 coding sequence is TGTGCCAGCAGGGACCTCCGCGGGGCGGGGAGTAACTATGGCTACACCTTC.

For this clonotype: This may come from a read error, since a much larger clone is one base off. Since the CDR3 does not end with the conserved phenylalanine or tryptophan, this likely comes from a read error. This chain connects TRBV20-1 to TRBJ1-2; D is undetermined. The CDR3 contains 11 residues. V lost 6 bases and J 4 bases, leaving 9 bases between the germline ends. CDR1 and CDR2 (germline): DFQATT, SNEGSKA (reference sequence). Here the CDR3 reads CSALGSYGYTY. As DNA, the CDR3 is TGCAGTGCCCTTGGGTCCTATGGCTACACCTAC.

This clonotype turned up a few times. The CDR3 sequence: CASSQDGNRVFNEQYF. The DNA of the CDR3 is TGTGCCAGCAGCCAAGACGGGAACAGGGTATTCAACGAGCAGTACTTC. The chain uses TRBV14 and TRBJ2-7; D is possibly TRBD1 (6 bases). CDR1 and CDR2 from the germline V gene are SGHDN and FVKESK. The CDR3 covers 16 residues. The V and J ends lost 0 bases and 5 bases respectively, with 17 bases between them.